This TCR beta chain was captured in a study of CD8 T cells in Susac syndrome. After extraction with the RNeasy kit, about 0.5 to 1 ug of the RNA was reverse transcribed using random hexamers. Amplification of TCR beta CDR3 spanned 54 Vbeta and 13 Jbeta via immunoSEQ multiplex PCR. TCRdb recomputed calls from the immunoSEQ multiplex PCR reads with MiXCR, one row per CDR3 protein. The repertoire holds some 110,000 distinct CDR3 sequences, with more than 85% as singletons. Germline assignment: CDR1 DFQATT and CDR2 SNEGSKA (reference sequence). The CDR3 has 17 amino acids. V shed 0 bases, J shed 1 base, and the junction held 10 bases outside the gene matches.

Sequencing used CD8+ T cells from PBMCs. The V gene is TRBV20-1, the J gene TRBJ2-5; 8 bases are a match to TRBD2. The receptor was isolated from a human donor with multiple sclerosis. As DNA, the CDR3 is TGCAGTGCTAGAGAGTTGAAACGGGGGGGCTTCCAAGAGACCCAGTACTTC. It translates to CSARELKRGGFQETQYF.